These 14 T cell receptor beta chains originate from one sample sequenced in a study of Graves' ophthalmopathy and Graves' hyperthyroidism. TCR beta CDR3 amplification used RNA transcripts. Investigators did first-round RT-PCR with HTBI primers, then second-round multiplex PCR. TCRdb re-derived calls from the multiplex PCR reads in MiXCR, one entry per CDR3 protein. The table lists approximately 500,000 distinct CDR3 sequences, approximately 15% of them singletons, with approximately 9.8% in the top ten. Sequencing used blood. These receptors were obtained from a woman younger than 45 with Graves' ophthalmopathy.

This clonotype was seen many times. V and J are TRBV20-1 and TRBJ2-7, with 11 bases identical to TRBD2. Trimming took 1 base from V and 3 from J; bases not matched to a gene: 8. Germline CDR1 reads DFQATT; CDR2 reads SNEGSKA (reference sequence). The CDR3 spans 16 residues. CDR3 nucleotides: TGCAGTGCTAGAGGCTATTCCGGACTAGCGGGCTACGAGCAGTACTTC. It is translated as CSARGYSGLAGYEQYF.

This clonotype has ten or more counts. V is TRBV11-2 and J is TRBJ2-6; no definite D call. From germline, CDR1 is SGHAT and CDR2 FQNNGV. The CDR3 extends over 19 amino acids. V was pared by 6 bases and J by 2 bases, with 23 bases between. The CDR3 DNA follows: TGTGCCAGCAGATTGTTGGTAGGACCCCCTGCGGCTGGGGCCAACGTCCTGACTTTC. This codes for CASRLLVGPPAAGANVLTF.

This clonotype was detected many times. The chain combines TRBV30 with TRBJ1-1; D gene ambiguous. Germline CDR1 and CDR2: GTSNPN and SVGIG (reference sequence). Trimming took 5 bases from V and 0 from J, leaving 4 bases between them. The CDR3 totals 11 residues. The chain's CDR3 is CAWSMNTEAFF. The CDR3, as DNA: TGTGCCTGGTCGATGAACACTGAAGCTTTCTTT.

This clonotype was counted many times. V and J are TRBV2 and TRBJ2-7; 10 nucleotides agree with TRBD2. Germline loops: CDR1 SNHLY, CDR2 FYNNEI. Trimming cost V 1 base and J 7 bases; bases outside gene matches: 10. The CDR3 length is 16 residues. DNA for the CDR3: TGTGCCAGCAGTGAAGAAGAGGTAGCGGGAGGCCGAGAGCAGTACTTC. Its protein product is CASSEEEVAGGREQYF. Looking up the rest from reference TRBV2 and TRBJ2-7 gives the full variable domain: EPEVTQTPSHQVTQMGQEVILRCVPISNHLYFYWYRQILGQKVEFLVSFYNNEISEKSEIFDDQFSVERPDGSNFTLKIRSTKLEDSAMYFCASSEEEVAGGREQYFGPGTRLTVT.

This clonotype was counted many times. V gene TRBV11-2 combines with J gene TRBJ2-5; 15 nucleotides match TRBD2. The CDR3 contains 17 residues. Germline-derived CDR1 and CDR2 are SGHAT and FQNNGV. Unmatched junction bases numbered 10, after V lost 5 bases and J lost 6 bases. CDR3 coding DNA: TGTGCCAGCAGCGCCCCCGGACTAGCGGGAGGGCCGAAGACCCAGTACTTC. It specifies CASSAPGLAGGPKTQYF.

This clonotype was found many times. CDR3 in amino acids: CASRLGNGIQYF. The CDR3 coding sequence is TGTGCCAGCAGACTCGGGAACGGCATTCAGTACTTC. This sequence joins TRBV28 and TRBJ2-4; D is perhaps TRBD2 (5 bases). The CDR3 runs to 12 residues. With 6 bases removed from V and 9 bases from J, the gap between germline ends came to 12 bases. Germline V gene data show CDR1 as MDHEN and CDR2 as SYDVKM.

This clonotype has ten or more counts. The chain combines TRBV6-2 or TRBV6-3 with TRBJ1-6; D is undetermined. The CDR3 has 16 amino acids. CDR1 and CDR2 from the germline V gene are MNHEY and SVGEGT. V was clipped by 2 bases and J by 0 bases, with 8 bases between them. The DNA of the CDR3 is TGTGCCAGCAGTTACGGGGTCAGCTCCTATAATTCACCCCTCCACTTT. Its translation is CASSYGVSSYNSPLHF.

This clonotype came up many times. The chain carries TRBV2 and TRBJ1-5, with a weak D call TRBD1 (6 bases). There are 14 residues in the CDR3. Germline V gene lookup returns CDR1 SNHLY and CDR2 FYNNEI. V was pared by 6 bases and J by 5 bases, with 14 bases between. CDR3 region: CASRPGERDQPQHF. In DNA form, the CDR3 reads TGTGCCAGCAGACCAGGGGAGAGGGATCAGCCCCAGCATTTT.

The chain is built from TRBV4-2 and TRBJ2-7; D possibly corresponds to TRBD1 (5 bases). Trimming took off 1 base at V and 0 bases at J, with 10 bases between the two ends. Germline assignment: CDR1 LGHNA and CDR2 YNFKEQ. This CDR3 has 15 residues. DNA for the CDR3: TGTGCCAGCAGCCAAGCAGGGTTCTTCTCCTACGAGCAGTACTTC. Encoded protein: CASSQAGFFSYEQYF.

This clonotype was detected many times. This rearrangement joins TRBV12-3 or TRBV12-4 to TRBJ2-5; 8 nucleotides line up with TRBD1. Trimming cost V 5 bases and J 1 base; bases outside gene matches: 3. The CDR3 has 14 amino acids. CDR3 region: CASSRGQGQETQYF. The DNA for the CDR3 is TGTGCCAGCAGTCGCGGACAGGGCCAAGAGACCCAGTACTTC.

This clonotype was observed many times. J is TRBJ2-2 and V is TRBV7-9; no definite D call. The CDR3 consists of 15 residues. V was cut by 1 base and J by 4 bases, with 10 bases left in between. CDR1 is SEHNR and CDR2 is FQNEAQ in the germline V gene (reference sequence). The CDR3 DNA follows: TGTGCCAGCAGCTTAGAGGGCCGTGGCACCGGGGAGCTGTTTTTT. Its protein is CASSLEGRGTGELFF.

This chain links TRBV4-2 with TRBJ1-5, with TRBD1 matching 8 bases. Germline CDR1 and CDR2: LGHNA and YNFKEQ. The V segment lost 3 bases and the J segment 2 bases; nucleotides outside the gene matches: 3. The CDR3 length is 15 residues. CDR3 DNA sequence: TGTGCCAGCAGCCAGGCACAGGGGGGCAATCAGCCCCAGCATTTT. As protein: CASSQAQGGNQPQHF.

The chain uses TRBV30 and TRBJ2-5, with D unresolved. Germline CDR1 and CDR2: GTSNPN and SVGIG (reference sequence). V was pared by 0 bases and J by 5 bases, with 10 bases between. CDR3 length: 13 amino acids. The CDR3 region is CAWSVRREETQYF. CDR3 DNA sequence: TGTGCCTGGAGTGTACGTAGAGAGGAGACCCAGTACTTC.

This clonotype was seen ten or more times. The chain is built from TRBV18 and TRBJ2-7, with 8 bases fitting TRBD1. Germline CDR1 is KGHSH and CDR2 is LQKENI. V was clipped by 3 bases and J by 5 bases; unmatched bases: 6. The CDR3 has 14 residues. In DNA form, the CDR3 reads TGTGCCAGCTCACCGGGACAGGAGGTCCACGAGCAGTACTTC. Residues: CASSPGQEVHEQYF.